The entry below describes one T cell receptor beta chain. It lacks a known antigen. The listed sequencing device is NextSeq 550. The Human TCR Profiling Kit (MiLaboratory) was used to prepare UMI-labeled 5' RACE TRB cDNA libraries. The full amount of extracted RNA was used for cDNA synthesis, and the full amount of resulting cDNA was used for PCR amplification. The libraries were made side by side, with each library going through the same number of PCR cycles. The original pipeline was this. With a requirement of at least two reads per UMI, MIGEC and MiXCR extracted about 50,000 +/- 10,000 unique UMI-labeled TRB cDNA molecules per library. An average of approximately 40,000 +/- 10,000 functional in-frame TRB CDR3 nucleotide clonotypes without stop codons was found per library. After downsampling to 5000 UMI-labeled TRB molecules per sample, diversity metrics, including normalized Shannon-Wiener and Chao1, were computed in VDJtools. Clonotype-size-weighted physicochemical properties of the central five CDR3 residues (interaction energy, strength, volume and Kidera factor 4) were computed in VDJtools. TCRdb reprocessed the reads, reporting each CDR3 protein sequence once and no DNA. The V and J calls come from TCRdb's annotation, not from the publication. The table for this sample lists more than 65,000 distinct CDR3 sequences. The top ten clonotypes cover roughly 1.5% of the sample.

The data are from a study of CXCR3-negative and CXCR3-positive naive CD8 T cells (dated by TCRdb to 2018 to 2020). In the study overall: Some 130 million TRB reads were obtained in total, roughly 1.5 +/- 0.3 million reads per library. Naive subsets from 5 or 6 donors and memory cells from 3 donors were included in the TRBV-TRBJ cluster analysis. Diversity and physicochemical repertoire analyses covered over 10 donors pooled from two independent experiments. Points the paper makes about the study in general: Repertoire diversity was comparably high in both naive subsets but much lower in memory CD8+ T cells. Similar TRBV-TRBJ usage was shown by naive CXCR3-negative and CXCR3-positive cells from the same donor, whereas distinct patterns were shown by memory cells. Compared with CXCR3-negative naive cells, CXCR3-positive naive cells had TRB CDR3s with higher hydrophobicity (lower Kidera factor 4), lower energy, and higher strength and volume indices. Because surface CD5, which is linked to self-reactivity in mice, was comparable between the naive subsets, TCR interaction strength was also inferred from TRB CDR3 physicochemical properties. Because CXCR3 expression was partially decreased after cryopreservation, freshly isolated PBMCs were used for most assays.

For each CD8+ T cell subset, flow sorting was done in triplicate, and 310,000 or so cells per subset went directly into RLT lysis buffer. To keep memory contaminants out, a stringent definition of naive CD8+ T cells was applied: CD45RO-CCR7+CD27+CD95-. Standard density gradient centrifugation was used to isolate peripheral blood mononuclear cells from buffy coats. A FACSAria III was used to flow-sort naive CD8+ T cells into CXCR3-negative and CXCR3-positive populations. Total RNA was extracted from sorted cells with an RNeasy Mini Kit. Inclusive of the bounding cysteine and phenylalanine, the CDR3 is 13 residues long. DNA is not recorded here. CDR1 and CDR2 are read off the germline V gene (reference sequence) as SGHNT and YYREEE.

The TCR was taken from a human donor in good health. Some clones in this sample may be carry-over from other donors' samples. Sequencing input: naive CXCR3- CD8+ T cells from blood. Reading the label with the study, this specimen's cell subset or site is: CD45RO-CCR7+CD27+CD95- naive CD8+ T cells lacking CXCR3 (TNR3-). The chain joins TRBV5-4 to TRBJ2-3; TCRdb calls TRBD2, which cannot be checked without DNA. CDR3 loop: CASSLPPSDTQYF.